This TCR beta chain was sequenced during a study of blood T cell repertoires in COVID-19. All exposed participants met a person with COVID-19 within 2 weeks before entering the study. V was pared by 1 base and J by 8 bases, with 5 bases of the junction left unmatched. The CDR3 runs 15 residues. Germline lookup yields CDR1 SGHAT and CDR2 FQNNGV. Per the authors' pipeline: Quantification of nucleated cells was approximated via reference gene primer amplification. Clones were read by immunoSEQ multiplex PCR, and TCRdb kept only the in-frame ones, dropping some. The D gene and trimming were derived from the DNA, and the V and J assignments and clone size from that table. The data show some 360,000 clones, approximately 91% seen once.

The receptor was isolated from a woman aged 25 to 45 who had been exposed to COVID-19. Sequenced: PBMCs or T cells enriched from blood (not recorded which). This sequence joins TRBV11-2 and TRBJ2-4; TRBD2 matches at 10 bases. The CDR3 loop is CASSLGRAGGHIQYF. The CDR3 nucleotides read TGTGCCAGCAGCTTAGGTCGAGCGGGAGGGCACATTCAGTACTTC.